This T cell receptor beta chain was observed in a study of blood T cells in healthy people across ages. The CDR3 sequence is 20 residues long. V gave up 0 bases and J gave up 0 bases, with 18 bases separating them. The germline V gene has CDR1 MNHEY and CDR2 SVGAGI. Around 10 milliliters of peripheral blood were drawn from each donor. This clonotype was detected ten times or more. PCR was performed a second time for about 7 to 12 cycles using a sample-barcoded 5' primer and a J-beta primer mix. TCRdb used MiXCR to reprocess the 5' RACE reads, holding one entry per CDR3 protein. This repertoire shows just under 900,000 distinct CDR3 sequences, more than 25% found once; its top ten account for roughly 17%.

This clonotype originated in an elderly woman in good health. This rearrangement joins TRBV6-5 to TRBJ2-6; D might be TRBD1 (5 bases). The source material was blood. The CDR3 nucleotides are TGTGCCAGCAGTTACTCGAGTACGAAGGGGCTTTACTCTGGGGCCAACGTCCTGACTTTC. Protein: CASSYSSTKGLYSGANVLTF.